A selection of T cell receptor beta chains follows, all from one sample in a study of T cell changes during pregnancy in multiple sclerosis. TCRdb keeps only in-frame clones here, not all; method: immunoSEQ multiplex PCR. The sample carries tens of thousands of clones, 91% recorded once. The specimen was peripheral blood, collected in the third trimester of pregnancy. The receptors originated from a female donor in good health, enrolled as a control in a pregnancy study. Each CDR3 is given with its conserved first and last residue. D genes are given only for firm matches. Not all rows give a size; the values are once, few, many and, for expanded clones, a class.

TRBJ1-4 NA 14 TRBV7-6 NA CASRYRQAGEKLFF TGTGCCAGCAGATATCGACAGGCTGGGGAAAAACTGTTTTTT
TRBJ1-5 NA 12 TRBV19 NA CASSMDKQPQHF TGTGCCAGTAGTATGGACAAACAACCCCAGCATTTT
TRBJ2-3 NA 14 TRBV27 TRBD2 CASGWLAGTDTQYF TGTGCCAGCGGGTGGCTAGCGGGTACAGATACGCAGTATTTT
TRBJ2-1 NA 15 TRBV7-2 NA CASSSLGLVYNEQFF TGTGCCAGCAGCTCATTGGGACTGGTATACAATGAGCAGTTCTTC
TRBJ2-3 NA 12 TRBV9 NA CASSPLGDTQYF TGTGCCAGCAGCCCCCTCGGGGATACGCAGTATTTT
TRBJ1-5 NA 12 TRBV7-2 NA CASTRFFQPQHF TGTGCCAGCACCCGGTTTTTTCAGCCCCAGCATTTT
TRBJ2-3 NA 15 TRBV10-3 TRBD2 CAISEPSGSTDTQYF TGTGCCATCAGTGAGCCTAGCGGAAGCACAGATACGCAGTATTTT
TRBJ2-1 NA 15 TRBV2 NA CASSGGQTYYNEQFF TGTGCCAGCAGTGGCGGCCAGACTTACTACAATGAGCAGTTCTTC
TRBJ2-1 once 17 TRBV27 NA CASSLSLEAFSYNEQFF TGTGCCAGCAGTTTATCGTTGGAGGCTTTCTCCTACAATGAGCAGTTCTTC
TRBJ2-7 NA 18 TRBV7-9 NA CASSPSRNTAGGVYEQYF TGTGCCAGCAGCCCCTCACGAAATACCGCAGGAGGGGTCTACGAGCAGTACTTC
TRBJ1-1 NA 15 TRBV11-2 NA CASSLWAGEGTEAFF TGTGCCAGCAGCTTGTGGGCCGGGGAGGGCACTGAAGCTTTCTTT
TRBJ2-5 NA 15 TRBV14 NA CASSPGRGLGETQYF TGTGCCAGCAGCCCAGGCAGGGGTCTGGGAGAGACCCAGTACTTC
TRBJ1-2 NA 15 TRBV6-1 TRBD1 CASSEYRGHNYGYTF TGTGCCAGCAGTGAGTACAGGGGGCATAACTATGGCTACACCTTC
TRBJ2-2 NA 14 TRBV19 NA CASTRGAQGGELFF TGTGCCAGTACCAGGGGGGCTCAGGGCGGGGAGCTGTTTTTT
TRBJ1-1 NA 13 TRBV4-2 TRBD1 CASSQGQGTEAFF TGTGCCAGCAGCCAGGGACAGGGCACTGAAGCTTTCTTT
TRBJ1-2 NA 14 TRBV4-2 TRBD1 CASSPDRGIYGYTF TGTGCCAGCAGCCCGGACAGGGGCATTTATGGCTACACCTTC
TRBJ1-4 NA 17 TRBV15 TRBD1 CATSSQDRGIIVEKLFF TGTGCCACCAGCAGTCAGGACAGGGGTATCATTGTCGAAAAACTGTTTTTT
TRBJ1-1 NA 15 TRBV28 NA CASSLSGVGNTEAFF TGTGCCAGCAGTTTGTCAGGGGTTGGGAACACTGAAGCTTTCTTT
TRBJ2-3 NA 14 TRBV29-1 TRBD2 CSAGRAPSTDTQYF TGCAGCGCGGGGAGGGCACCTAGCACAGATACGCAGTATTTT
TRBJ2-7 NA 14 TRBV7-7 NA CASSLGTGAYEQYF TGTGCTAGCAGCTTAGGAACAGGTGCCTACGAGCAGTACTTC
TRBJ2-7 few 14 TRBV6-5 NA CASSYLTGTYEQYF TGTGCCAGCAGTTATCTCACGGGGACCTACGAGCAGTACTTC
TRBJ2-6 NA 15 TRBV27 NA CASSFGAESANVLTF TGTGCCAGCAGTTTTGGGGCAGAGTCGGCCAACGTCCTGACTTTC
TRBJ1-5 few 15 TRBV19 TRBD1 CATRGDRAWNQPQHF TGTGCCACCCGAGGGGACAGGGCGTGGAATCAGCCCCAGCATTTT
TRBJ1-3 NA 17 TRBV7-8 TRBD1 CASTLGQGRLSGNTIYF TGTGCCAGCACCCTGGGACAGGGCAGGCTATCTGGAAACACCATATATTTT
TRBJ2-5 NA 14 TRBV7-2 NA CASSRDLRQETQYF TGTGCCAGCAGCCGGGACTTGAGGCAAGAGACCCAGTACTTC
TRBJ1-3 NA 14 TRBV6-5 TRBD1 CASSRRDRGNTIYF TGTGCCAGCAGTCGCCGGGACAGGGGAAACACCATATATTTT
TRBJ2-1 NA 15 TRBV5-4 TRBD2 CASRSLAGRAGEQFF TGTGCCAGCAGATCCCTAGCGGGACGGGCGGGTGAGCAGTTCTTC
TRBJ2-1 few 14 TRBV6-1 NA CASSEMGQSNEQFF TGTGCCAGCAGTGAAATGGGACAAAGCAATGAGCAGTTCTTC
TRBJ1-1 NA 16 TRBV11-1 NA CASSLARRSGRAEAFF TGTGCCAGCAGCTTAGCGCGGAGGAGCGGGAGGGCTGAAGCTTTCTTT
TRBJ2-5 NA 16 TRBV4-1 TRBD2 CASSQAGLAFSKTQYF TGCGCCAGCAGCCAAGCGGGACTAGCCTTCTCCAAGACCCAGTACTTC
TRBJ2-3 NA 15 TRBV4-2 TRBD2 CASSAGAGGTDTQYF TGTGCCAGCAGTGCCGGGGCGGGAGGGACAGATACGCAGTATTTT
TRBJ2-7 NA 13 TRBV7-9 NA CASSPQGIHEQYF TGTGCCAGCAGCCCCCAGGGAATCCACGAGCAGTACTTC
TRBJ2-5 NA 12 TRBV7-8 NA CASSPLQETQYF TGTGCCAGCAGCCCTCTACAAGAGACCCAGTACTTC
TRBJ2-3 NA 15 TRBV19 NA CASSIDTGYTDTQYF TGTGCCAGTAGTATAGATACAGGTTACACAGATACGCAGTATTTT
TRBJ2-7 NA 11 TRBV28 NA CASSIQYEQYF TGTGCCAGCAGTATACAGTACGAGCAGTACTTC
TRBJ1-2 NA 12 TRBV29-1 NA CSVATGSYGYTF TGCAGCGTAGCGACAGGAAGCTATGGCTACACCTTC
TRBJ2-7 NA 17 TRBV5-4 TRBD2 CASSLGLAGGGPYEQYF TGTGCCAGCAGCTTGGGGCTAGCGGGGGGGGGTCCTTACGAGCAGTACTTC
TRBJ2-3 once 13 TRBV18 TRBD2 CASSAGAGDTQYF TGTGCCAGCTCAGCGGGAGCGGGAGATACGCAGTATTTT
TRBJ1-2 NA 13 TRBV18 NA CASSSLDSYGYTF TGTGCCAGCTCATCTCTAGATTCCTATGGCTACACCTTC
TRBJ2-1 NA 14 TRBV25-1 NA CASSGKFDSNEQFF TGTGCCAGCAGTGGGAAGTTTGACAGCAATGAGCAGTTCTTC
TRBJ1-5 NA 16 TRBV27 NA CASSSPRGLRDQPQHF TGTGCCAGCAGTTCCCCCAGGGGCCTGAGGGATCAGCCCCAGCATTTT
TRBJ2-5 NA 14 TRBV11-1 TRBD2 CASSFSSGGETQYF TGTGCCAGCAGCTTTAGTAGCGGGGGGGAGACCCAGTACTTC
TRBJ2-3 NA 15 TRBV19 TRBD2 CASSIGLAGPDTQYF TGTGCCAGTAGTATCGGACTAGCGGGCCCAGATACGCAGTATTTT
TRBJ2-1 NA 13 TRBV5-1 TRBD2 CASSLGTSKEQFF TGCGCCAGCAGCTTAGGGACTAGCAAGGAGCAGTTCTTC
TRBJ2-5 NA 15 TRBV4-2 TRBD2 CASSQDSSGGAEQYF TGTGCCAGCAGCCAAGATTCAAGCGGGGGGGCAGAGCAGTACTTC
TRBJ1-2 NA 12 TRBV6-5 TRBD1 CASQTGNYGYTF TGTGCCAGCCAGACAGGGAACTATGGCTACACCTTC
TRBJ2-5 NA 16 TRBV7-2 NA CASSLVGGPGQETQYF TGTGCCAGCAGCCTCGTGGGGGGACCGGGGCAAGAGACCCAGTACTTC
TRBJ2-7 NA 14 TRBV4-1 NA CASSQVIRDYEQYF TGCGCCAGCAGCCAAGTGATCAGGGACTACGAGCAGTACTTC
TRBJ2-5 NA 16 TRBV4-1 TRBD1 CASSQPPGQGAETQYF TGCGCCAGCAGCCAACCCCCGGGACAGGGGGCGGAGACCCAGTACTTC
TRBJ2-7 few 13 TRBV5-4 TRBD1 CASSRRQGGEQYF TGTGCCAGCAGCCGGAGACAGGGTGGGGAGCAGTACTTC
TRBJ1-4 few 13 TRBV19 NA CASSALGGEKLFF TGTGCCAGTAGCGCTCTGGGAGGTGAAAAACTGTTTTTT
TRBJ2-7 NA 16 TRBV27 NA CASSVGAGGGFGEQYF TGTGCCAGCAGTGTTGGAGCGGGTGGGGGTTTTGGCGAGCAGTACTTC
TRBJ2-7 NA 16 TRBV7-2 NA CASSFVPQDPLYEQYF TGTGCCAGCAGCTTCGTACCACAGGACCCCCTCTACGAGCAGTACTTC
TRBJ2-7 NA 14 TRBV5-6 NA CASSPGFGSYEQYF TGTGCCAGCAGCCCAGGGTTTGGTTCCTACGAGCAGTACTTC
TRBJ1-3 few 14 TRBV15 NA CATSRDQTGNTIYF TGTGCCACCAGCAGAGATCAGACTGGAAACACCATATATTTT
TRBJ2-2 once 15 TRBV5-8 TRBD2 CASSRVPSGSGELFF TGTGCCAGCAGCCGGGTTCCTAGCGGGAGCGGGGAGCTGTTTTTT
TRBJ2-5 NA 13 TRBV6-1 NA CASSPRQGETQYF TGTGCCAGCAGTCCCCGTCAGGGAGAGACCCAGTACTTC
TRBJ2-7 NA 17 TRBV4-2 NA CASSQKGGAFSGREQYF TGTGCCAGCAGCCAAAAAGGGGGAGCATTCTCGGGTCGTGAGCAGTACTTC